This T cell receptor beta chain was sequenced for a study of T cell repertoires in cytomegalovirus infection. Across the study: Shared public TCR beta signatures pointed to both CMV infection and a matching HLA type. Study findings and constraints: Summed frequency of public TCR beta families distinguished CMV carriers with the relevant HLA. Clonotypes of TCR beta that were HLA-C-restricted and CMV-specific dominated the ex vivo response.

TCRdb re-called the reads through MiXCR, storing one row per CDR3 protein. The sample lists some 700,000 distinct CDR3 sequences, around a third occurring once. Trimming removed 7 bases from V and 6 bases from J, with 14 bases in between. The germline CDR1 and CDR2 sequences are MNHEY and SVGEGT. CDR3 length: 13 residues. Of note for this clonotype: What it binds is unknown.

The TCR was taken from a human donor in good health (CMV status not recorded). Some clones in this sample may be carry-over from other donors' samples. This rearrangement joins TRBV6-2 or TRBV6-3 to TRBJ2-3, with unresolved D. Sequenced here: cultured PBMCs, sampled from culture after CMV antigen stimulation. The CDR3 DNA reads as TGTGCCAGCAATAGGGCCGAAGGGGATACGCAGTATTTT. Translated: CASNRAEGDTQYF.